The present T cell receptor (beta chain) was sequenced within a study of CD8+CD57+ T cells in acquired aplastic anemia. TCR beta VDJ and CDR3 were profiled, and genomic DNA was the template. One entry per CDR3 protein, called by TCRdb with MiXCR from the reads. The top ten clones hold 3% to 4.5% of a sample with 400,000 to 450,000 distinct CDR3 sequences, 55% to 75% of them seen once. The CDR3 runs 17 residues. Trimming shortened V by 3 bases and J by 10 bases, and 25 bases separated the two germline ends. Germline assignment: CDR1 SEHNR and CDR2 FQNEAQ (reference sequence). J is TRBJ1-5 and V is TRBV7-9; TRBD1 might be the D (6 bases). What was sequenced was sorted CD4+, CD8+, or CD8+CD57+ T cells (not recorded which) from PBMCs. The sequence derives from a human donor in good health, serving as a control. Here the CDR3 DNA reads TGTGCCAGCAGCTTGGCAAGGGCAACCGGGGGGCTGTTTCCCCAGCATTTT. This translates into CASSLARATGGLFPQHF.